This TCR beta chain originates from a study of CD8+ T cells in alopecia areata. The overall study: In an open-label trial, patients got 5 to 10 mg tofacitinib twice daily. Study findings and constraints: Mice showed TCR sharing more clearly than patients did, possibly owing to HLA. More clonal than normal scalp was lesional scalp, particularly alopecia totalis/universalis.

Samples from alopecia areata patients were lesional scalp punch biopsies and peripheral blood. The CDR3 contains 12 residues. V was cut by 4 bases and J by 9 bases, with 10 bases left in between. Germline CDR1 and CDR2: MNHNS and SASEGT. With respect to this clone: Its matching antigen is unknown.

It was cDNA, reverse transcribed from extracted RNA, that served as the sequencing template. Produced via immunoSEQ multiplex PCR; TCRdb's table is partial and in-frame only. The table shows 250,000 or so clones, with roughly 69% occurring only once. The sequenced sample was CD4+ T cells sorted from blood, obtained at week 0. This chain connects TRBV6-1 to TRBJ2-1; D uncertain. This TCR was sampled from a human donor with alopecia areata. Written as DNA, the CDR3 is TGTGCCAGCAGTGTAGGGATCGGTGAGCAGTTCTTC. Protein sequence: CASSVGIGEQFF.